This entry describes one TCR beta chain. Its antigen is undetermined. The CDR3 loop spans 14 amino acids. Germline V CDR1 and CDR2: SGHNT, YYREEE (reference sequence). The V end lost 1 base, the J end lost 6 bases, and 14 bases lay between the germline ends. This specimen comes from a study of T-cell reconstitution after alpha-beta-depleted transplantation in children. During its preparation, the TCRbeta library received unique molecular identifiers. TCRdb reanalysed the PCR reads using MiXCR and keeps one entry per CDR3 protein. The sample lists 450,000 to 600,000 distinct CDR3 sequences, approximately 13% occurring once. Study-wide results and limits: High day-60 TCRbeta diversity in some patients came from surviving recipient T cells and thymic progenitors. Once a year had passed after transplant, T-cell counts and diversity came mostly from newly produced T cells.

The chain is built from TRBV5-4 and TRBJ2-7; D call uncertain. The starting material was PBMCs, mostly from graft donor cells, obtained 360 days after TCRalphabeta/CD19-depleted stem cell transplant. This TCR derives from a male patient younger than 18 who had a stem cell transplant for acute myeloid leukemia, so the T cells may come from the graft donor. In nucleotides, the CDR3 is TGTGCCAGCAGCTTGCCCGGACCCCTCTCCGAGCAGTACTTC. Protein product: CASSLPGPLSEQYF.